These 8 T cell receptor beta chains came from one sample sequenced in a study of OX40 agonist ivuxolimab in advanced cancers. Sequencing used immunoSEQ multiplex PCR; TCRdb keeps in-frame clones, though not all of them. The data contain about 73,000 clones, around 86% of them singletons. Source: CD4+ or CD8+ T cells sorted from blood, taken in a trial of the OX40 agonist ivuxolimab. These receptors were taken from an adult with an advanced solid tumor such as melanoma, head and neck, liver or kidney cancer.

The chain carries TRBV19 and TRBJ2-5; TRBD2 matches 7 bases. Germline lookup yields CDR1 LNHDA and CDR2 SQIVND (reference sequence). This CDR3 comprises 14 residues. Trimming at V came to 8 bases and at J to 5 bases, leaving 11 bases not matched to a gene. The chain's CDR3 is CASRSGTLGETQYF. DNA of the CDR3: TGTGCCAGTCGAAGCGGGACGCTCGGGGAGACCCAGTACTTC.

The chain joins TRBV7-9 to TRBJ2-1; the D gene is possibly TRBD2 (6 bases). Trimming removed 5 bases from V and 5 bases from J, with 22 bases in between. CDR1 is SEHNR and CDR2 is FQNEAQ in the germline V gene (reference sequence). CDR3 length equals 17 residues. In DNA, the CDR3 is TGTGCCAGCAGCCAGGCAGCAGGGAGCGGGCTAGACAATGAGCAGTTCTTC. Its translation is CASSQAAGSGLDNEQFF.

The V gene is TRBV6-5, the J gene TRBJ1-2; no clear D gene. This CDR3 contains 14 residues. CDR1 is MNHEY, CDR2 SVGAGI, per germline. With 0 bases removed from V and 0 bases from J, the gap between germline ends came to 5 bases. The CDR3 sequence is CASSYSRANYGYTF. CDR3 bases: TGTGCCAGCAGTTACTCGAGAGCTAACTATGGCTACACCTTC.

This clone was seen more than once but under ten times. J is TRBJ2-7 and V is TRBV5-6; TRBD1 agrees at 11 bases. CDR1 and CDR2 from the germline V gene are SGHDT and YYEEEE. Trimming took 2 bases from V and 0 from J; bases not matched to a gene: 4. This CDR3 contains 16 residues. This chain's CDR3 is CASSLPGTGGSYEQYF. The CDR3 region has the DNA TGTGCCAGCAGCTTACCCGGGACAGGGGGCTCCTACGAGCAGTACTTC.

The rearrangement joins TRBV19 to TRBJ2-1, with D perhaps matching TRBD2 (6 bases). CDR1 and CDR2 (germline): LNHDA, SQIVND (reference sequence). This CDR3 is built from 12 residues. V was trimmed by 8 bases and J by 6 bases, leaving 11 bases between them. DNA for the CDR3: TGTGCCAGTTTCGGGGGAGGCAATGAGCAGTTCTTC. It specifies CASFGGGNEQFF.

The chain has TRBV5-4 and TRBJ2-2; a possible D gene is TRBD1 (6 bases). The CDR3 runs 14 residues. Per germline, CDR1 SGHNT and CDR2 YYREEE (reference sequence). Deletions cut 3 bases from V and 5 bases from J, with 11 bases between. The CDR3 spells CASSSAGETGELFF. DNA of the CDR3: TGTGCCAGCAGCTCAGCAGGGGAAACCGGGGAGCTGTTTTTT. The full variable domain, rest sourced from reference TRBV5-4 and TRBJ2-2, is ETGVTQSPTHLIKTRGQQVTLRCSSQSGHNTVSWYQQALGQGPQFIFQYYREEENGRGNFPPRFSGLQFPNYSSELNVNALELDDSALYLCASSSAGETGELFFGEGSRLTVL.

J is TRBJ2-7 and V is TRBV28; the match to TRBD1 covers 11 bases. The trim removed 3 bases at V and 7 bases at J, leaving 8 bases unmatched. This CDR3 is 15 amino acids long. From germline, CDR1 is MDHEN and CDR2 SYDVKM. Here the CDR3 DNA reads TGTGCCAGCAGTTTGGCGGGACAGGGGGGGCAGGAGCAGTACTTC. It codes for CASSLAGQGGQEQYF.

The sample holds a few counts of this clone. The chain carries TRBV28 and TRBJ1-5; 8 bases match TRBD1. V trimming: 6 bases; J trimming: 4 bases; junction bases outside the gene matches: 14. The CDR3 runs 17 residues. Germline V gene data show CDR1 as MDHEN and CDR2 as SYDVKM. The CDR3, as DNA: TGTGCCAGCAGGTCAGGGGGGCAGGGGGCATTGAATCAGCCCCAGCATTTT. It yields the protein CASRSGGQGALNQPQHF.